This T cell receptor (beta chain) is from a study of shared clonotypes between healthy human individuals (dated by TCRdb to the early 2020s). Study-wide context: The cohort included a few men and a couple of women between 18 and 49 years of age. Per donor, three plates each were used for CD4 naive and CD4 memory, two for CD8 naive, and one for CD8 memory. To estimate repertoire size and how much clonotype sharing occurs between individuals, the study deeply sequenced the blood TCR repertoires of about five healthy adults. Different laboratories and diverse techniques were used to prepare libraries and sequence TCR repertoires, to increase sequencing depth and limit assay-specific biases. Per donor, leukapheresis produced somewhere between about 0.8 and 9 billion PBMCs. General study outcomes and caveats: Clonotypes shared by all four sorted-subset donors showed higher generation probabilities than non-shared clonotypes. Sampling was restricted to blood, and TCR repertoires in tissue are likely to differ from TCR repertoires in blood. Pairwise subsampling led to the expectation that sequencing depth would affect the degree of clonotype sharing among donors. Estimated clonotype richness was generally larger for naive than for memory subsets. The genetic and exposure-history diversity represented was limited by the small number of donors. When a handful of donors were compared, the shared fraction of clonotypes was about 5.5% for naive CD4, approximately 3.5% for naive CD8, more than 2% for memory CD4, and around 0.37% for memory CD8. Incomplete sequencing was indicated by rarefaction of sorted-subset datasets, despite the large sequencing depth.

On this clone: The specificity of this receptor is unknown. Base qualities are not provided; no much larger clone lies one nucleotide away.

Using the deep immunoSEQ assay, multiplex PCR amplified TCR CDR3 regions from genomic DNA. Extracted genomic DNA from each cell subset was spread evenly across all wells of several immunoSEQ 96-well plates, with each plate serving as a replicate. For sorted subsets, about 0.2 ug genomic DNA, equal to tens of thousands of T cell genomes, was loaded into each replicate PCR. The purified libraries were quantified using a Qubit 3.0 fluorometer, sized with a Bioanalyzer 2100, and then quantified again using the KAPA Library Quantification kit. Every immunoSEQ 96-well plate was sequenced on a dedicated single-read 150-cycle Illumina NextSeq 550 flow cell. In the authors' own workflow: The immunoSEQ output contained only junctional sequences without quality scores, so filtering could not match that applied to full-length reads. Sequences were annotated with PyIR, a Python wrapper for IgBLAST v1.9, using IMGT germline references to assign V/J genes and CDR3. Reads with weak V/J assignments (E-value above 1e-6), missing CDR3, stop codons, out-of-frame junctions, or ambiguous translated residues were removed. V3J clonotypes were defined by identical inferred V gene, J gene, and CDR3 amino acid sequence. To compute the percentage overlap between repertoires, the number of shared unique clonotypes was divided by the size of the smaller repertoire. Repertoire richness was assessed with RTK rarefaction, the Chao1 estimator, and Recon v2.1 estimates of unobserved clonotypes. Generation probabilities for all TCRbeta clonotypes obtained by the gDNA method from a handful of donors were computed using OLGA. The source is immuneACCESS, and TCRdb retained only in-frame sequences with V and J called. Part of the clones is not carried over; for the studies checked, unresolved V genes explain less than half of this, and the remainder is unexplained. From that table come the V and J calls and clone size; the DNA was used to work out D and trimming. The sample records around 2.1 million clones, 85% to 95% of which are singletons. The ten largest clones represent about 1.8% of the sample.

CD8 naive samples were CD45RO-negative cells positively selected for CCR7, giving a CD45RA+CCR7+ population that excluded TemRA cells. The donors were healthy, HIV-negative adults who had no recently reported acute infections or vaccinations. Every donor was a Caucasian adult residing in Nashville, Tennessee, USA. After blood collection by leukapheresis, PBMCs were isolated using Ficoll-Histopaque density gradient centrifugation and then cryopreserved in the vapor phase of liquid nitrogen. Analytical flow cytometry was used to check the purity and quantity of each magnetically sorted T cell population. Each sorted fraction had its genomic DNA isolated and then quantified by UV absorbance on a Nanodrop 2000c. The CDR3 holds 16 amino acids from the cysteine to the phenylalanine. This entry keeps only the CDR3 DNA: 48 bases, framed from base 1. Trimming removed 5 bases from V and 5 bases from J, leaving 21 bases between the germline ends. CDR1 and CDR2 are read off the germline V gene as SGHAT and FQNNGV.

This clonotype originated in a man between 18 and 29 years old in good health. Some clones in this sample may be carry-over from other donors' samples. The V and J segments used are TRBV11-2 and TRBJ1-1, and possibly TRBD1, on 5 matching bases. The sequenced sample consisted of naive CD8+ T cells from PBMCs. Interpreted using the paper, the cell subset or site label stands for: CD45RA+CCR7+. The sequenced DNA: TGTGCCAGCAGCATCCTGCCGGGGGTAGCGGGAACTGAAGCTTTCTTT. Its coded protein is CASSILPGVAGTEAFF.